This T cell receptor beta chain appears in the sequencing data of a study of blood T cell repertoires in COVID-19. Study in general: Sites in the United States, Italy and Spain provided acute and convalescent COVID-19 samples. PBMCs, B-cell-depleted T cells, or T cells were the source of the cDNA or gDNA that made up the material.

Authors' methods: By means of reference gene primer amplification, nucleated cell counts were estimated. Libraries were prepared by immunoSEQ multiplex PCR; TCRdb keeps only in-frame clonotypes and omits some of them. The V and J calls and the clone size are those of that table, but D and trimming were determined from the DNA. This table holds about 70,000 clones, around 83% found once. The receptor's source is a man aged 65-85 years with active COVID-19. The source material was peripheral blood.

The CDR3 region has the DNA TGTGCCAGCAGCCCCTCGGGGGGAGATACGCAGTATTTT. As protein: CASSPSGGDTQYF. The chain combines TRBV7-9 with TRBJ2-3; TRBD2 agrees at 7 bases. The CDR3 has 13 residues. Germline assignment: CDR1 SEHNR and CDR2 FQNEAQ (reference sequence). Germline trimming cut 5 bases from V and 5 bases from J; bases unmatched to any gene: 4.